The 25 T cell receptor beta chains in this list originate from one sample, sequenced in a study of OX40 agonist ivuxolimab in advanced cancers. Profiled with immunoSEQ multiplex PCR; TCRdb holds only in-frame clones, not every one. The sample has about 77,000 clones; about 89% are singletons. The specimen was CD4+ or CD8+ T cells sorted from blood, collected in a trial of the OX40 agonist ivuxolimab. The receptors were gathered from an adult with an advanced solid tumor such as melanoma, head and neck, liver or kidney cancer.

The V and J genes are TRBV29-1 and TRBJ1-1; D gene uncertain. CDR1 SQVTM and CDR2 ANQGSEA come from the germline V gene. V dropped 2 bases and J dropped 5 bases, with 12 bases sitting between them. The CDR3 length is 13 residues. CDR3 bases: TGCAGCGTTGAAAATCCCCCAGAGACTGAAGCTTTCTTT. Translated, it gives CSVENPPETEAFF.

V usage is TRBV19 and J usage is TRBJ1-1, with 7 positions matching TRBD1. V trimming: 3 bases; J trimming: 7 bases; junction bases outside the gene matches: 8. Germline V lookup: CDR1 LNHDA, CDR2 SQIVND (reference sequence). The CDR3 runs 14 residues. In DNA, the CDR3 is TGTGCCAGTAGTATTCCCGACAGGGCGGGTGAAGCTTTCTTT. It codes for CASSIPDRAGEAFF.

The V gene is TRBV7-8, the J gene TRBJ1-5; D is possibly TRBD1 (5 bases). V lost 3 bases to trimming and J lost 2 bases, with 8 bases between them. CDR3 length: 14 residues. Germline V gene data show CDR1 as SGHVS and CDR2 as FQNEAQ. CDR3 DNA sequence: TGTGCCAGCAGCTTGGGAGGGGGCAATCAGCCCCAGCATTTT. Its protein is CASSLGGGNQPQHF.

The chain combines TRBV4-1 with TRBJ2-1, with 8 bases lining up with TRBD1. Germline V gene data show CDR1 as MGHRA and CDR2 as YSYEKL. V lost 4 bases and J lost 5; bases outside the gene matches: 1. The CDR3 totals 13 residues. The CDR3 protein is CASSPTGDNEQFF. DNA of the CDR3: TGCGCCAGCAGCCCGACAGGGGACAATGAGCAGTTCTTC.

The rearrangement links TRBV4-3 to TRBJ2-5, with D possibly TRBD2 on 6 matching bases. CDR1 is LGHNA and CDR2 is YSLEER in the germline V gene. The V end lost 4 bases, the J end lost 9 bases, and 18 bases lay between the germline ends. CDR3 length: 14 residues. For the CDR3, the DNA is TGCGCCAGCAGCCCCGGGACTGTTGCTGGGGCCCAGTACTTC. Translated, it gives CASSPGTVAGAQYF.

The chain combines TRBV5-1 with TRBJ2-7; D is undetermined. The CDR3 sequence is 14 residues long. Trimming shortened V by 0 bases and J by 1 base, and 8 bases separated the two germline ends. Germline assignment: CDR1 SGHRS and CDR2 YFSETQ. CDR3 amino acids: CASSLDPVSYEQYF. In nucleotides, the CDR3 is TGCGCCAGCAGCTTGGATCCAGTTTCCTACGAGCAGTACTTC.

The chain combines TRBV6-5 with TRBJ2-4; D unclear. The CDR3 covers 13 residues. Trimming stripped 6 bases from V and 0 bases from J, with 6 bases between. Germline V gene data show CDR1 as MNHEY and CDR2 as SVGAGI. The CDR3 coding sequence is TGTGCCAGCAGCTCCCCAGCCAAAAACATTCAGTACTTC. The encoded protein is CASSSPAKNIQYF.

V gene TRBV27 combines with J gene TRBJ1-2; tentatively, D is TRBD1 (6 bases). The CDR3 sequence is 14 residues long. V gave up 1 base and J gave up 4 bases, with 10 bases separating them. Germline V CDR1 and CDR2: MNHEY, SMNVEV (reference sequence). CDR3 bases: TGTGCCAGCAGTTTATGGGGGCCGACCTATGGCTACACCTTC. Translating gives CASSLWGPTYGYTF.

The chain carries TRBV19 and TRBJ2-5; D is perhaps TRBD1 (6 bases). With 7 bases removed from V and 11 bases from J, the gap between germline ends came to 17 bases. The CDR3 spans 12 residues. Germline CDR1 is LNHDA and CDR2 is SQIVND (reference sequence). This CDR3 is CASNNRVGEQYF. The CDR3, as DNA: TGTGCCAGTAACAACAGGGTGGGGGAGCAGTACTTC.

This sequence joins TRBV4-2 and TRBJ1-1, with 7 positions matching TRBD1. This CDR3 region has 16 residues. Germline V lookup: CDR1 LGHNA, CDR2 YNFKEQ. After removal of 1 base from V and 3 bases from J, the junction contained 8 bases not matched to a gene. CDR3 in DNA: TGTGCCAGCAGCCAAGTTGAGACAGGGTCTTACACTGAAGCTTTCTTT. This translates into CASSQVETGSYTEAFF.

The chain has TRBV30 and TRBJ2-1; D gene ambiguous. CDR1 is GTSNPN, CDR2 SVGIG, per germline (reference sequence). Trimming took off 2 bases at V and 5 bases at J, with 22 bases between the two ends. The CDR3 covers 17 residues. CDR3 coding DNA: TGTGCCTGGAGTCGGTATCGTGTAGCCGCGTTAAACAATGAGCAGTTCTTC. Encoded protein: CAWSRYRVAALNNEQFF.

The J gene is TRBJ2-2, the V gene TRBV5-1, with 7 bases identical to TRBD2. With 4 bases clipped from V and 3 bases from J, the junction kept 6 bases outside the gene matches. From germline, CDR1 is SGHRS and CDR2 YFSETQ. The CDR3 has 15 residues. The CDR3: CASSERAGDTGELFF. The DNA of the CDR3 is TGCGCCAGCAGCGAGCGGGCGGGGGACACCGGGGAGCTGTTTTTT.

This clone was recorded only once. The V gene is TRBV28, the J gene TRBJ2-1; D is ambiguous. The CDR3 has 11 amino acids. CDR1 is MDHEN and CDR2 is SYDVKM in the germline V gene. Between the trimmed V and J ends, which lost 3 bases and 7 bases, there was a span of 4 bases. The CDR3 bases are TGTGCCAGCAGTTTCAGGAATGAGCAGTTCTTC. Translated, it gives CASSFRNEQFF.

The rearrangement links TRBV19 to TRBJ2-2, with TRBD2 identical over 7 bases. Germline V CDR1 and CDR2: LNHDA, SQIVND (reference sequence). The J segment lost 7 bases and the V segment lost 6 bases, leaving 11 bases of the junction unmatched. CDR3 length: 15 residues. CDR3 amino acids: CASRRQGGRYGELFF. The DNA for the CDR3 is TGTGCCAGTAGGAGGCAGGGAGGGAGATACGGGGAGCTGTTTTTT.

A single count supports this clone. The V and J genes are TRBV18 and TRBJ2-5; maybe TRBD2 (6 bases). CDR3 length: 15 residues. CDR1 and CDR2 from the germline V gene are KGHSH and LQKENI. Trimming took 3 bases from V and 1 from J, leaving 12 bases between them. For the CDR3, the DNA is TGTGCCAGCTCACCTCCGGGACTGGGCCAAGAGACCCAGTACTTC. Translation gives CASSPPGLGQETQYF.

The chain links TRBV28 to TRBJ2-7; 7 positions agree with TRBD2. The CDR3 is 16 residues long. The germline CDR1 and CDR2 sequences are MDHEN and SYDVKM. Germline trimming cut 3 bases from V and 1 base from J; bases unmatched to any gene: 9. The CDR3 loop is CASSFSLASLSYEQYF. The CDR3, as DNA: TGTGCCAGCAGTTTCTCACTAGCGAGCCTATCCTACGAGCAGTACTTC.

This chain links TRBV18 with TRBJ2-7; no reliable D call. Germline lookup yields CDR1 KGHSH and CDR2 LQKENI. The CDR3 has 11 residues. Trimming stripped 6 bases from V and 1 base from J, with 4 bases between. The DNA of the CDR3 is TGTGCCAGCTCGCGGTCCTACGAGCAGTACTTC. It specifies CASSRSYEQYF.

The table lists this clone with a few counts. The chain combines TRBV6-6 with TRBJ1-5; TRBD1 might be the D (5 bases). The CDR3 has 15 amino acids. Trimming left V 0 bases short and J 1 base short, with 7 bases between. The V gene's germline CDR1 is MNHNY and CDR2 SVGAGI (reference sequence). The CDR3 DNA reads as TGTGCCAGCAGTTACTCGGGGGTAAGCAATCAGCCCCAGCATTTT. It translates to CASSYSGVSNQPQHF.

V usage is TRBV7-2 and J usage is TRBJ1-2; D gene ambiguous. The germline CDR1 and CDR2 sequences are SGHTA and FQGNSA. The CDR3 spans 12 residues. Trimming shortened V by 0 bases and J by 7 bases, and 6 bases separated the two germline ends. CDR3 residues: CASSLALRGYTF. DNA of the CDR3: TGTGCCAGCAGCTTAGCGCTACGTGGCTACACCTTC.

The chain couples TRBV19 to TRBJ2-2; 7 nucleotides line up with TRBD1. The CDR3 covers 16 residues. CDR1 LNHDA and CDR2 SQIVND come from the germline V gene (reference sequence). The J segment lost 2 bases and the V segment lost 3 bases, leaving 6 bases of the junction unmatched. The CDR3: CASSIPRGSNTGELFF. CDR3 nucleotide sequence: TGTGCCAGTAGTATCCCCAGGGGGAGTAACACCGGGGAGCTGTTTTTT.

Only a few counts were recorded for this clone. The chain has TRBV4-1 and TRBJ1-2; 9 bases are shared with TRBD1. J lost 2 bases, V lost 4 bases, and 5 bases had no gene match. CDR3 length: 15 residues. The V gene's germline CDR1 is MGHRA and CDR2 YSYEKL. The chain's CDR3 is CASSLGTGWNYGYTF. As DNA, the CDR3 is TGCGCCAGCAGCCTCGGGACAGGGTGGAACTATGGCTACACCTTC.

The gene calls are TRBV5-1 and TRBJ2-3; D unresolved. The germline V and J ends were trimmed by 2 bases and 2 bases, with 0 bases remaining between them. CDR3 length: 11 residues. Germline V gene sequence: CDR1 SGHRS, CDR2 YFSETQ. CDR3 sequence (DNA): TGCGCCAGCAGCTTCACAGATACGCAGTATTTT. Translating it yields CASSFTDTQYF.

CDR3 sequence reads: CASSPRAGDQETQYF. As DNA, the CDR3 is TGTGCCAGCAGCCCTCGAGCGGGGGACCAAGAGACCCAGTACTTC. The rearrangement uses TRBV5-4 and TRBJ2-5; the match to TRBD2 covers 8 bases. The CDR3 has 15 amino acids. Germline V gene sequence: CDR1 SGHNT, CDR2 YYREEE (reference sequence). V trimming: 4 bases; J trimming: 0 bases; junction bases outside the gene matches: 5. Using reference TRBV5-4 and TRBJ2-5 for the parts outside the CDR3, the full variable domain is ETGVTQSPTHLIKTRGQQVTLRCSSQSGHNTVSWYQQALGQGPQFIFQYYREEENGRGNFPPRFSGLQFPNYSSELNVNALELDDSALYLCASSPRAGDQETQYFGPGTRLLVL.

V and J are TRBV12-5 and TRBJ1-2; 8 bases are shared with TRBD1. The length of the CDR3 is 15 residues. Losses at the gene ends were 8 bases for V and 6 bases for J; bases not matched to a gene: 14. Per germline, CDR1 LGHNT and CDR2 FRNRAP. CDR3 bases: TGTGCTAGTCGAGGTGGTAGGGAGGGACAGGATGGCTACACCTTC. This translates into CASRGGREGQDGYTF.

V and J are TRBV11-3 and TRBJ2-3; D is possibly TRBD1 or TRBD2 (5 bases each). The CDR3 covers 13 residues. Trimming removed 4 bases at V and 10 bases at J, with 15 bases between. The germline gives CDR1 SGHNT, CDR2 YENEEA. CDR3 sequence: CASSSGALEAQYF. CDR3 DNA: TGTGCCAGCAGCTCCGGGGCCCTCGAAGCGCAGTATTTT.